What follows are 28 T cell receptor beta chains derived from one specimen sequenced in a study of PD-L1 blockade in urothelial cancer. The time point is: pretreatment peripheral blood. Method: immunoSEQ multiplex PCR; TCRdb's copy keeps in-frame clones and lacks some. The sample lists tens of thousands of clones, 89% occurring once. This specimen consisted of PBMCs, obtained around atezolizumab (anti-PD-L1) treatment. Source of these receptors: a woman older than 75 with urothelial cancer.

In DNA form, the CDR3 reads TGCGCCAGTGGCCCCGGGGCCTCCCCTAGCGGGAAGGGTAATGAGCAGTTCTTC. Amino acids: CASGPGASPSGKGNEQFF. J is TRBJ2-1 and V is TRBV5-1, with TRBD2 matching over 9 bases. CDR1 SGHRS and CDR2 YFSETQ come from the germline V gene. The length of the CDR3 is 18 residues. The V segment lost 8 bases and the J segment 7 bases; nucleotides outside the gene matches: 22.

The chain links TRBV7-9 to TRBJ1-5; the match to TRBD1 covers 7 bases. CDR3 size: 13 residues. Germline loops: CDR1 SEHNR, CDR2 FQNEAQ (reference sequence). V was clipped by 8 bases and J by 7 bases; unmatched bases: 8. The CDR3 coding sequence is TGTGCCAGCGGGACAGCGCAATACCAGCCCCAGCATTTT. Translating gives CASGTAQYQPQHF. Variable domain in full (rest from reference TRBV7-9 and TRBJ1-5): DTGVSQNPRHKITKRGQNVTFRCDPISEHNRLYWYRQTLGQGPEFLTYFQNEAQLEKSRLLSDRFSAERPKGSFSTLEIQRTEQGDSAMYLCASGTAQYQPQHFGDGTRLSIL.

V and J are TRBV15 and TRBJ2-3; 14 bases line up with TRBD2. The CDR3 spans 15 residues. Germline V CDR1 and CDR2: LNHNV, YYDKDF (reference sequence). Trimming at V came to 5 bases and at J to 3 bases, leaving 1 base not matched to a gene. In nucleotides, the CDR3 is TGTGCCACCAGCGGACTAGCGGGAGGAACAGATACGCAGTATTTT. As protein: CATSGLAGGTDTQYF.

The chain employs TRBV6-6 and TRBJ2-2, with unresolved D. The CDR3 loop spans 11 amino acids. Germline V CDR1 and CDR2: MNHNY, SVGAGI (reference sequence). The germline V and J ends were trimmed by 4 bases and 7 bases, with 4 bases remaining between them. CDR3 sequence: CASSSLGELFF. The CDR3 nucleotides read TGTGCCAGCAGTTCCCTCGGGGAGCTGTTTTTT.

CDR3 amino acids: CASSERRLETEAFF. CDR3 in DNA: TGTGCCAGCAGTGAACGCCGACTCGAGACTGAAGCTTTCTTT. The chain carries TRBV2 and TRBJ1-1; D is unclear. V was pared by 2 bases and J by 5 bases, with 12 bases between. This CDR3 is 14 amino acids long. Germline values: CDR1 SNHLY, CDR2 FYNNEI.

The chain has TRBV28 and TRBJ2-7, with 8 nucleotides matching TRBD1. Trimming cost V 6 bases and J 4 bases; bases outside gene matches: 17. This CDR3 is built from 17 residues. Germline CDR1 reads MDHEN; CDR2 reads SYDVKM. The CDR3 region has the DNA TGTGCCAGCAGCACAACAGGGGGGTCGGGGTTGGGATACGAGCAGTACTTC. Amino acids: CASSTTGGSGLGYEQYF.

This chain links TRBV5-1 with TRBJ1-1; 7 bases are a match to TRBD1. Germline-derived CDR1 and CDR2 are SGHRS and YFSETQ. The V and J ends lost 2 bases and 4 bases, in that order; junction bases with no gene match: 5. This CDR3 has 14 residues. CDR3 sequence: CASSLNRQGTEAFF. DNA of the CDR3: TGCGCCAGCAGCTTAAACAGACAGGGCACTGAAGCTTTCTTT.

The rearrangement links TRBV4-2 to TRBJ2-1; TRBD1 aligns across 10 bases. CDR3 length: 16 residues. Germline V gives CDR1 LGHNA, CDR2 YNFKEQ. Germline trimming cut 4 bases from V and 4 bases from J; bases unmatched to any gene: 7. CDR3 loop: CASSRPGQGIYNEQFF. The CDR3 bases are TGTGCCAGCAGCCGGCCGGGACAGGGGATATACAATGAGCAGTTCTTC.

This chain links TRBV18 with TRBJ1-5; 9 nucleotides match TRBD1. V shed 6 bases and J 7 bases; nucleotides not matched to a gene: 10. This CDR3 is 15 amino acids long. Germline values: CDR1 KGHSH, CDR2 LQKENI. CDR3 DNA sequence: TGTGCCAGCTCCCCGGGACAGGGTGGGGAACAGCCCCAGCATTTT. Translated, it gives CASSPGQGGEQPQHF.

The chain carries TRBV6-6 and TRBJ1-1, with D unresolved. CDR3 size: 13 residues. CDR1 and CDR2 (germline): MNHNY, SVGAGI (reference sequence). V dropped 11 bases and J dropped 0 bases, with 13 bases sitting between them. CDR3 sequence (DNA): TGTGCCGCCCGAGGGCACATGAACACTGAAGCTTTCTTT. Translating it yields CAARGHMNTEAFF.

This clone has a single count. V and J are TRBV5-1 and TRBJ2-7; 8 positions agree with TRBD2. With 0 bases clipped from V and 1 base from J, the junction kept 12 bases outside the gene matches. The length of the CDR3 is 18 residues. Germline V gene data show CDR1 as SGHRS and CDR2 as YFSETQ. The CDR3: CASSLAPLAGLTSYEQYF. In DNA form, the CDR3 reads TGCGCCAGCAGCTTGGCCCCGCTAGCGGGCTTGACTTCCTACGAGCAGTACTTC.

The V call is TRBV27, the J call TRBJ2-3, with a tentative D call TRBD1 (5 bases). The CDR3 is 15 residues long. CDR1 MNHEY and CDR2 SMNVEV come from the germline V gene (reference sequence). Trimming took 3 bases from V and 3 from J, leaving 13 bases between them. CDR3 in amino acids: CASSLLQGRTDTQYF. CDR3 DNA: TGTGCCAGCAGTTTGCTCCAGGGTAGGACAGATACGCAGTATTTT.

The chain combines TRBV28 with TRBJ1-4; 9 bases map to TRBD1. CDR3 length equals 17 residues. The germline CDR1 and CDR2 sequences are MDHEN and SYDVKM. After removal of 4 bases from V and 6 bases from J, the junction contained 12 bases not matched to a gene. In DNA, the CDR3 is TGTGCCAGCAGTTCTTTAACAGGGGGCTCCCGTTATGAAAAACTGTTTTTT. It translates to CASSSLTGGSRYEKLFF.

The DNA for the CDR3 is TGTGCCAGCAGCGTAGTCGGGGGGGCTAATGAAAAACTGTTTTTT. This translates into CASSVVGGANEKLFF. V and J are TRBV9 and TRBJ1-4, with D perhaps TRBD1 (5 bases). V was clipped by 0 bases and J by 3 bases, with 9 bases between them. Looked up from germline, CDR1 is SGDLS and CDR2 is YYNGEE. The CDR3 has 15 residues.

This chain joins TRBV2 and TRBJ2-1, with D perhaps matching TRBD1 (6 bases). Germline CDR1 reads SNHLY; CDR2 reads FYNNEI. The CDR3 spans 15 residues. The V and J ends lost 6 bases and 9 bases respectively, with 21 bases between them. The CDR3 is CASRRTVEWYGEQFF. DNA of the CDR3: TGTGCCAGCAGGCGGACAGTCGAGTGGTACGGTGAGCAGTTCTTC.

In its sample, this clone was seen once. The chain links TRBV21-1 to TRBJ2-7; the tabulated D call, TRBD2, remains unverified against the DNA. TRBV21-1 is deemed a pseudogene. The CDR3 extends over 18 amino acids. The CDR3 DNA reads TGTGCCAGCAGCTCCATAGGAGAGATAGCGGGAGGGTCCTACGAGCAGTACTTC. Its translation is CASSSIGEIAGGSYEQYF.

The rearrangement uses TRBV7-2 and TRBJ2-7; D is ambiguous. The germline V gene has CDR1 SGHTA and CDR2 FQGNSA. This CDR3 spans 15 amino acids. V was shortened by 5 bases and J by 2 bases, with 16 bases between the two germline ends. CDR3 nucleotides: TGTGCCAGCAGCCCCCTGAGGCAGAGTGCCTACGAGCAGTACTTC. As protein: CASSPLRQSAYEQYF. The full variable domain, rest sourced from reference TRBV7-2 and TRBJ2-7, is GAGVSQSPSNKVTEKGKDVELRCDPISGHTALYWYRQSLGQGLEFLIYFQGNSAPDKSGLPSDRFSAERTGGSVSTLTIQRTQQEDSAVYLCASSPLRQSAYEQYFGPGTRLTVT.

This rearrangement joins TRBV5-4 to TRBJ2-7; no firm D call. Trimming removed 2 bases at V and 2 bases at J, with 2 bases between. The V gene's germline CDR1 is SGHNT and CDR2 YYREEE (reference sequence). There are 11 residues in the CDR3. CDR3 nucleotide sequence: TGTGCCAGCAGCTTTACCTACGAGCAGTACTTC. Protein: CASSFTYEQYF.

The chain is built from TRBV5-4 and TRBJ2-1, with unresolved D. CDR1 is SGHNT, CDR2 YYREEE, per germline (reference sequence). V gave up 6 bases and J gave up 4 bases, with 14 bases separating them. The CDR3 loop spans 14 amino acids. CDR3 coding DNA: TGTGCCAGCACCAATGTCAGGCGTTACAATGAGCAGTTCTTC. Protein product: CASTNVRRYNEQFF.

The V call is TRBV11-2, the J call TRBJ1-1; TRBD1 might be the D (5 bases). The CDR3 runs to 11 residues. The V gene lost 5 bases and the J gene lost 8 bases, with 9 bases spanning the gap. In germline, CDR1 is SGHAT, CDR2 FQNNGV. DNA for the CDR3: TGTGCCAGCAGCGTGGGGGGGGAAGCTTTCTTT. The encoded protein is CASSVGGEAFF.

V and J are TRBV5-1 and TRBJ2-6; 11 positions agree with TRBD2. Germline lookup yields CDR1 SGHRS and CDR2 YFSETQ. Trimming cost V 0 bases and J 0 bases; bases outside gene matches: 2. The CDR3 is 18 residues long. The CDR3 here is CASSLVTSGISGANVLTF. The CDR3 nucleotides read TGCGCCAGCAGCTTGGTGACTAGCGGGATCTCTGGGGCCAACGTCCTGACTTTC.

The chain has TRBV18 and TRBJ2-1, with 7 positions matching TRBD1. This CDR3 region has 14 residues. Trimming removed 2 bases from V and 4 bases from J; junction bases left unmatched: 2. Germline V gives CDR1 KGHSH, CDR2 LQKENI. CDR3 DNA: TGTGCCAGCTCACCAGACAGGGTGTACAATGAGCAGTTCTTC. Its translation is CASSPDRVYNEQFF.

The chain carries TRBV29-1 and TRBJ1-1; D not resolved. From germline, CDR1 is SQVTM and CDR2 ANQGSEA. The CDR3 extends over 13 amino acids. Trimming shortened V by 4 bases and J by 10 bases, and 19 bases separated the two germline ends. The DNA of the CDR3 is TGCAGCGTTGCCCTTGGGCGAATTAACGGAGCTTTCTTT. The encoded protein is CSVALGRINGAFF.

CDR3 region: CASSATSGGYNEQFF. The CDR3 DNA reads TGTGCCAGCAGCGCAACTAGCGGGGGTTACAATGAGCAGTTCTTC. This sequence joins TRBV6-5 and TRBJ2-1, with 11 bases matching TRBD2. The CDR3 has 15 residues. The V and J ends lost 6 bases and 4 bases, in that order; junction bases with no gene match: 5. Germline V gene data show CDR1 as MNHEY and CDR2 as SVGAGI.

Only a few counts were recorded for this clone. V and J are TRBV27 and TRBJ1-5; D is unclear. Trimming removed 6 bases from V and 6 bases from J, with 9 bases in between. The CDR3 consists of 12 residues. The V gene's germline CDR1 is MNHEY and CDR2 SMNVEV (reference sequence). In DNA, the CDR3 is TGTGCCAGCAGGACGCGAGGTCAGCCCCAGCATTTT. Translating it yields CASRTRGQPQHF.

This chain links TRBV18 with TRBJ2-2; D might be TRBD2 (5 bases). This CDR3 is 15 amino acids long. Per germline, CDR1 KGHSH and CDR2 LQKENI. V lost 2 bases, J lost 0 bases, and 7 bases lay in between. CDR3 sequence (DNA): TGTGCCAGCTCACCAGGGGAGACGAACACCGGGGAGCTGTTTTTT. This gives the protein CASSPGETNTGELFF. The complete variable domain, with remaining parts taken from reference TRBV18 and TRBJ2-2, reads NAGVMQNPRHLVRRRGQEARLRCSPMKGHSHVYWYRQLPEEGLKFMVYLQKENIIDESGMPKERFSAEFPKEGPSILRIQQVVRGDSAAYFCASSPGETNTGELFFGEGSRLTVL.

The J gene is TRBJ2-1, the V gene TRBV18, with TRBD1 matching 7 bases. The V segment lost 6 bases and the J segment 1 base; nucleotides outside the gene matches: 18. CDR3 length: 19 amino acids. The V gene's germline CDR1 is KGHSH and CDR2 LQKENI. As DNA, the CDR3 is TGTGCCAGCTCCCCTAAGACAGGGACGGGTCTTCTTTCCTACAATGAGCAGTTCTTC. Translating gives CASSPKTGTGLLSYNEQFF.

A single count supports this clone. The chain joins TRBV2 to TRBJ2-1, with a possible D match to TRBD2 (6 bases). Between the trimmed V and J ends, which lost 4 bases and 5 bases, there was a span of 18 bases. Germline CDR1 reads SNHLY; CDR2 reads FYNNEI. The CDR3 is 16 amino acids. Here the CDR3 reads CASSARSPTGDNEQFF. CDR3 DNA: TGTGCCAGCAGTGCTCGATCCCCCACGGGAGACAATGAGCAGTTCTTC.